This T cell receptor beta chain was found in a study of blood T cell repertoires in COVID-19. Whole-study context: PBMCs, B-cell-depleted T cells, or T cells were the source of the cDNA or gDNA that made up the material.

Germline V gene sequence: CDR1 SGHVS, CDR2 FQNEAQ. The CDR3 contains 14 residues. With 1 base removed from V and 0 bases from J, the gap between germline ends came to 7 bases. Here immunoSEQ multiplex PCR was the method, and the copy in TCRdb shows in-frame clones only, minus some. The sample contains more than 150,000 clones, just under 80% of which appear only once. The chain employs TRBV7-8 and TRBJ2-7; D unresolved. The sequence derives from an elderly woman with acute or convalescent COVID-19. Source material: peripheral blood. The CDR3, as DNA: TGTGCCAGCAGCTTAGGTCTAGGCTCCTACGAGCAGTACTTC. Amino acid sequence: CASSLGLGSYEQYF.